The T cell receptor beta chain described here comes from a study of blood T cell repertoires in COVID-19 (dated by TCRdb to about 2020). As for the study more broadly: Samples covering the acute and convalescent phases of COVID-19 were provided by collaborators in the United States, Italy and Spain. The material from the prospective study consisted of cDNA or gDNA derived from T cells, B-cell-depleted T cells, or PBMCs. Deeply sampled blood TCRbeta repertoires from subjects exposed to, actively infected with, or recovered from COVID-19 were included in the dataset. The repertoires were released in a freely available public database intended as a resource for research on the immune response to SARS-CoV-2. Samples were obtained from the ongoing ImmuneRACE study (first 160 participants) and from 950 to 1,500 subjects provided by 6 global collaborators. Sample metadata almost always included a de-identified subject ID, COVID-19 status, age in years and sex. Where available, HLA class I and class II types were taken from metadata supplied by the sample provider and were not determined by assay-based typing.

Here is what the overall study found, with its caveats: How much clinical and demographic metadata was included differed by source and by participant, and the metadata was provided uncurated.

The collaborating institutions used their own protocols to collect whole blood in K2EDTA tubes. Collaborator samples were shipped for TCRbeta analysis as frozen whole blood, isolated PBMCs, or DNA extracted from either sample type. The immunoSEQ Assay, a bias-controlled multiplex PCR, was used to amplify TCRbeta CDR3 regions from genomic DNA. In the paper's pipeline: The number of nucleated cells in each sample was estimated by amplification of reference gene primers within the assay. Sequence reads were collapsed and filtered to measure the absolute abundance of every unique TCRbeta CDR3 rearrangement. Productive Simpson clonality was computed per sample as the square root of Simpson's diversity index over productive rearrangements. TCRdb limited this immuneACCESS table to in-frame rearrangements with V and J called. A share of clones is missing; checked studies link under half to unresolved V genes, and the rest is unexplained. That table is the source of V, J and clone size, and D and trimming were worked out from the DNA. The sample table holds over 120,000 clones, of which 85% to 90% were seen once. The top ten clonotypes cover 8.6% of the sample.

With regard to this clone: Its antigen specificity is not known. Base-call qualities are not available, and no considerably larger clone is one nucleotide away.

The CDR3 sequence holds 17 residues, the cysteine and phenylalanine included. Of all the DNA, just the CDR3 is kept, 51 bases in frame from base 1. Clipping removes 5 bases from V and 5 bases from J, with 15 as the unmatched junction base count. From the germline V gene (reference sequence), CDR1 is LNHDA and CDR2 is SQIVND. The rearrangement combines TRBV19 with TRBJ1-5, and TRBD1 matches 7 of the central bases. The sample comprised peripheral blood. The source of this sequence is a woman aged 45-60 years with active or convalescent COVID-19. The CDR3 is CASSPILTGVRHQPQHF. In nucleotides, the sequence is TGTGCCAGTAGTCCTATCCTAACAGGGGTAAGGCATCAGCCCCAGCATTTT.